The rows below give T cell receptor beta chains drawn from one sample of a study of cytomegalovirus exposure and HLA in healthy donors. Using immunoSEQ multiplex PCR, the repertoire was profiled, and TCRdb retains in-frame clones only, with some absent. The profile shows 150,000 to 200,000 clones, 75% to 90% of them singletons. Material: PBMCs. The receptors were sampled from a male donor in good health and CMV-seronegative. Both conserved end residues are part of each CDR3. Fields, in order: CDR3 length, V gene, D gene, J gene, CDR3 protein, CDR3 DNA. D genes are given only for firm matches.

cdr3_length: 16; v_call: TRBV6-6; d_call: TRBD2; j_call: TRBJ2-3; cdr3_aa: CASSYSRGRETDTQYF; cdr3_nt: TGTGCCAGCAGTTACTCTCGGGGGAGGGAGACAGATACGCAGTATTTT
cdr3_length: 17; v_call: TRBV4-1; d_call: NA; j_call: TRBJ2-3; cdr3_aa: CASSQDGGPPSTDTQYF; cdr3_nt: TGCGCCAGCAGCCAAGACGGGGGGCCCCCCAGCACAGATACGCAGTATTTT
cdr3_length: 14; v_call: TRBV5-4; d_call: TRBD1; j_call: TRBJ1-1; cdr3_aa: CASSFDRAYTEAFF; cdr3_nt: TGTGCCAGCAGCTTCGACAGGGCGTACACTGAAGCTTTCTTT
cdr3_length: 15; v_call: TRBV4-1; d_call: NA; j_call: TRBJ2-7; cdr3_aa: CASSQDSDYSYEQYF; cdr3_nt: TGCGCCAGCAGCCAAGACAGCGATTACTCCTACGAGCAGTACTTC
cdr3_length: 12; v_call: TRBV5-1; d_call: NA; j_call: TRBJ2-7; cdr3_aa: CASSSPPGEQYF; cdr3_nt: TGCGCCAGCAGCTCTCCCCCCGGCGAGCAGTACTTC
cdr3_length: 15; v_call: TRBV5-1; d_call: NA; j_call: TRBJ1-1; cdr3_aa: CASSRAGGSATEAFF; cdr3_nt: TGCGCCAGCAGCCGTGCGGGGGGCTCGGCCACTGAAGCTTTCTTT
cdr3_length: 15; v_call: TRBV13; d_call: NA; j_call: TRBJ1-3; cdr3_aa: CASSSGWVSGNTIYF; cdr3_nt: TGTGCCAGCAGCTCCGGGTGGGTCTCTGGAAACACCATATATTTT
cdr3_length: 14; v_call: TRBV5-1; d_call: NA; j_call: TRBJ1-1; cdr3_aa: CASSSTTGNTEAFF; cdr3_nt: TGCGCCAGCAGCTCCACGACAGGTAACACTGAAGCTTTCTTT
cdr3_length: 13; v_call: TRBV11-2; d_call: NA; j_call: TRBJ2-7; cdr3_aa: CASSLRQYYEQYF; cdr3_nt: TGTGCCAGCAGCTTAAGACAGTACTACGAGCAGTACTTC
cdr3_length: 14; v_call: TRBV5-6; d_call: NA; j_call: TRBJ1-4; cdr3_aa: CASSPGRKGEKLFF; cdr3_nt: TGTGCCAGCAGCCCAGGGAGGAAGGGAGAAAAACTGTTTTTT
cdr3_length: 12; v_call: TRBV29-1; d_call: TRBD1; j_call: TRBJ1-2; cdr3_aa: CSGGDRDYGYTF; cdr3_nt: TGCAGCGGGGGTGACAGGGATTATGGCTACACCTTC